The clone carrying this TCR beta chain was counted many times. Other DNA sequences in this specimen translate into the identical CDR3. TCRdb's copy holds only in-frame clones and misses some; the assay was immunoSEQ multiplex PCR. The data show 530,000 or so clones, 75% to 80% seen once. The entry originates in a study of shared clonotypes between healthy human individuals. Sequencing was carried out using PBMCs. This sequence was found in a woman aged 40 to 50 in good health. Some clones in this sample may be carry-over from other donors' samples.

The CDR3 DNA follows: TGTGCCTGGAGTCGACTAGCGGGAGAGACCCAGTACTTC. Protein sequence: CAWSRLAGETQYF. The genes are TRBV30 and TRBJ2-5; 10 nucleotides match TRBD2. The germline V gene encodes CDR1 GTSNPN and CDR2 SVGIG (reference sequence). CDR3 length equals 13 residues. The trim removed 2 bases at V and 4 bases at J, leaving 1 base unmatched. Using reference TRBV30 and TRBJ2-5 for the parts outside the CDR3, the full variable domain is SQTIHQWPATLVQPVGSPLSLECTVEGTSNPNLYWYRQAAGRGLQLLFYSVGIGQISSEVPQNLSASRPQDRQFILSSKKLLLSDSGFYLCAWSRLAGETQYFGPGTRLLVL.